This T cell receptor (beta chain) is drawn from a study of blood T cell repertoires in COVID-19. Study information: The United States, Italy and Spain provided the acute and convalescent COVID-19 samples.

The authors' processing: Nucleated cell number was recorded as an estimate derived from reference gene primer amplification. Sequencing used immunoSEQ multiplex PCR; TCRdb keeps in-frame clones, though not all of them. That table gives V, J and clone size, and the DNA gave D and trimming. The data show around 250,000 clones, 80% to 90% seen once. The CDR3 has 17 amino acids. V gave up 5 bases and J gave up 2 bases, with 21 bases separating them. The germline gives CDR1 SGHNT, CDR2 YENEEA. V usage is TRBV11-3 and J usage is TRBJ1-2; a weak D match, TRBD1 (5 bases). The origin of this receptor is a woman aged 40 to 49 who had recovered from COVID-19. The specimen was peripheral blood. CDR3: CASSPRFEQGGNYGYTF. CDR3 nucleotide sequence: TGTGCCAGCAGCCCCCGGTTCGAGCAGGGTGGCAACTATGGCTACACCTTC.